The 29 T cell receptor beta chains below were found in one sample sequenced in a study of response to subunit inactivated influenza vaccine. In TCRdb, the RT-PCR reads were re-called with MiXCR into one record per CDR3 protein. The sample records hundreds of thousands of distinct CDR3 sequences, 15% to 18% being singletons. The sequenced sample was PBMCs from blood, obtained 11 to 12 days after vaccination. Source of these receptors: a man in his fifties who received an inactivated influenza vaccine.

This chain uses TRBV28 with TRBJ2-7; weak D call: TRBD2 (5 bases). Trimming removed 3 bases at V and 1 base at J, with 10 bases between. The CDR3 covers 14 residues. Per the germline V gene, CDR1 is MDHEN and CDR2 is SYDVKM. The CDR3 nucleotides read TGTGCCAGCAGTTTGGATGGGGAGTCCTACGAGCAGTACTTC. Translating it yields CASSLDGESYEQYF.

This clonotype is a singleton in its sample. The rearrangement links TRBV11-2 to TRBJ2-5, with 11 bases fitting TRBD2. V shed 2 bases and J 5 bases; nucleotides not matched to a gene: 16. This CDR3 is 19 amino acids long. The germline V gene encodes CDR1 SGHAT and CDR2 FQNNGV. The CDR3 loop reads CASSLLPSSSGGAMETQYF. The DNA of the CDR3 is TGTGCCAGCAGCTTACTCCCAAGCAGTAGCGGGGGGGCGATGGAGACCCAGTACTTC.

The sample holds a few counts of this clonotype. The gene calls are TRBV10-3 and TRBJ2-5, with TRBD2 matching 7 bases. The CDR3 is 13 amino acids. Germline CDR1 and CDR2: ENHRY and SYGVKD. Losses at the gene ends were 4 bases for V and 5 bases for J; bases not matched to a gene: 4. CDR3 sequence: CAISGLGGETQYF. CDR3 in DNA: TGTGCCATCAGTGGCTTGGGGGGGGAGACCCAGTACTTC.

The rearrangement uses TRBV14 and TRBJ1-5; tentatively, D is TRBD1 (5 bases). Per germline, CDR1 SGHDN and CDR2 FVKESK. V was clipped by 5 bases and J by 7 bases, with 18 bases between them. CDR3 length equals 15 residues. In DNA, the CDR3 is TGTGCCAGCAGCTCAGGGCCACCGGGACGGCAGCCCCAGCATTTT. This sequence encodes CASSSGPPGRQPQHF.

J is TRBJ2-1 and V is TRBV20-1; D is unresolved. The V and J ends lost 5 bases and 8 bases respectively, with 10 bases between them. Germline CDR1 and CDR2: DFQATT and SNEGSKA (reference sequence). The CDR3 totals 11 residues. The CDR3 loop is CSARWNYEQFF. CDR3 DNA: TGCAGTGCTCGATGGAACTATGAGCAGTTCTTC.

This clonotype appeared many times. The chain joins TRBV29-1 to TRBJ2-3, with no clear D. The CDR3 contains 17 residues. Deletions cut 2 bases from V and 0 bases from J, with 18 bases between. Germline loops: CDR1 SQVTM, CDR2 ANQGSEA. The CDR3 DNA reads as TGCAGCGTTGAAAAGGGTTTCCCCCTCACTAGCACAGATACGCAGTATTTT. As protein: CSVEKGFPLTSTDTQYF.

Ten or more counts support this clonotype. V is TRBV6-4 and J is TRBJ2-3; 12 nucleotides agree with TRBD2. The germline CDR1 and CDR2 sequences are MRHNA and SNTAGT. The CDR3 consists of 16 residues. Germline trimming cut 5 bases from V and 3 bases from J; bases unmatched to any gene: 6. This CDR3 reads CASSPGLAGRTDTQYF. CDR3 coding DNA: TGTGCCAGCAGTCCCGGACTAGCGGGGAGGACAGATACGCAGTATTTT.

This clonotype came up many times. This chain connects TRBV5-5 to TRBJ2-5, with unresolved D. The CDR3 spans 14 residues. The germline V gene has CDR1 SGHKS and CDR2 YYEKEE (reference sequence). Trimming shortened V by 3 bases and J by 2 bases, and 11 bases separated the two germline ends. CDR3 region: CASSWQGNQETQYF. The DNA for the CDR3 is TGTGCCAGCAGCTGGCAAGGGAATCAAGAGACCCAGTACTTC.

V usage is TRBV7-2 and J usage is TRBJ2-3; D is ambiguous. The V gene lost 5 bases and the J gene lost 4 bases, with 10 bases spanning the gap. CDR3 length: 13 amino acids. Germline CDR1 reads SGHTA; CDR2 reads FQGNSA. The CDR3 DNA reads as TGTGCCAGCAGCCGGTTCGGGCCAGATACGCAGTATTTT. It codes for CASSRFGPDTQYF.

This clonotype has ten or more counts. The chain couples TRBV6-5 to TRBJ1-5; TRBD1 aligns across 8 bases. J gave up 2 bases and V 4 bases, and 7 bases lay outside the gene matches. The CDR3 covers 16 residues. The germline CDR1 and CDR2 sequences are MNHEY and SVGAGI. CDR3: CASSLNAGQGNQPQHF. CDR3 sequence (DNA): TGTGCCAGCAGTTTAAACGCGGGACAGGGCAATCAGCCCCAGCATTTT.

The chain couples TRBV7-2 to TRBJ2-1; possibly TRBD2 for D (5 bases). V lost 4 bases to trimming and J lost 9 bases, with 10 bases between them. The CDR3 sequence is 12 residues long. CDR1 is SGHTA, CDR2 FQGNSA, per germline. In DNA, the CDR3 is TGTGCCAGCAGCTCCCGCCGGGGTGAGCAGTTCTTC. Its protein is CASSSRRGEQFF.

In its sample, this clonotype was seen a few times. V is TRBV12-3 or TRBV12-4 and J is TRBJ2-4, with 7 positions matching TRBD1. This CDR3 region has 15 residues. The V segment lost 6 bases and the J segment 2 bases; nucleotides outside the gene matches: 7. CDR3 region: CASSVNRGPKNIQYF. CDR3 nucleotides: TGTGCCAGCAGCGTAAACAGGGGTCCCAAAAACATTCAGTACTTC.

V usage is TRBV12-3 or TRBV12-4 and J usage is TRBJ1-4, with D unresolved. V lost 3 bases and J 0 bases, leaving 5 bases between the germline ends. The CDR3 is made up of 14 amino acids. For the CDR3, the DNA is TGTGCCAGCAGTTTCAGATCAACTAATGAAAAACTGTTTTTT. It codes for CASSFRSTNEKLFF.

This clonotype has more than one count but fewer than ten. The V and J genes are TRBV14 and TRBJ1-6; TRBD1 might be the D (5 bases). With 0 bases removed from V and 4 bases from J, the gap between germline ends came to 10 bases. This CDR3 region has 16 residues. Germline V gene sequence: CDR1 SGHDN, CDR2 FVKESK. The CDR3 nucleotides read TGTGCCAGCAGCCAAGAAGTGGCAGGGTATAATTCACCCCTCCACTTT. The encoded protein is CASSQEVAGYNSPLHF.

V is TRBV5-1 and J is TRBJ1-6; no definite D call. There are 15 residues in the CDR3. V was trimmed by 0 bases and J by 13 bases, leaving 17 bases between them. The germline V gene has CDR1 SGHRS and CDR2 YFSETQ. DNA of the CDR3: TGCGCCAGCAGCTTGGAAGGGCAACCCCAGGTGCCCCTCCACTTT. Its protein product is CASSLEGQPQVPLHF. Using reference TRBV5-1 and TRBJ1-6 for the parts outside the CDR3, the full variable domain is KAGVTQTPRYLIKTRGQQVTLSCSPISGHRSVSWYQQTPGQGLQFLFEYFSETQRNKGNFPGRFSGRQFSNSRSEMNVSTLELGDSALYLCASSLEGQPQVPLHFGNGTRLTVT.

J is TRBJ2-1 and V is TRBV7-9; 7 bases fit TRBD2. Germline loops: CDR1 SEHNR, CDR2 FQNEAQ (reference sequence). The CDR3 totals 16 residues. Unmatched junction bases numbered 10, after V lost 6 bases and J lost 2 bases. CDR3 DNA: TGTGCCAGCAGTACCGGTAGGCTAGCGGCCTACAATGAGCAGTTCTTC. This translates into CASSTGRLAAYNEQFF.

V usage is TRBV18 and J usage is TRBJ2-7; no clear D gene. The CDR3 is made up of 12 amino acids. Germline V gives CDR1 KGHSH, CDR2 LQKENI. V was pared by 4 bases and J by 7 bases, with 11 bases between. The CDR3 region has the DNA TGTGCCAGCTCACAGTGGTCCGGGGAGCAGTACTTC. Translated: CASSQWSGEQYF.

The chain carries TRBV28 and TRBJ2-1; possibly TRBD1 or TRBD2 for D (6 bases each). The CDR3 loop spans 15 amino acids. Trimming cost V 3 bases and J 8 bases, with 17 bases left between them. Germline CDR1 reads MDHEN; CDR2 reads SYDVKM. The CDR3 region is CASSFPGAGWDEQFF. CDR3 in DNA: TGTGCCAGCAGTTTCCCGGGGGCAGGCTGGGATGAGCAGTTCTTC.

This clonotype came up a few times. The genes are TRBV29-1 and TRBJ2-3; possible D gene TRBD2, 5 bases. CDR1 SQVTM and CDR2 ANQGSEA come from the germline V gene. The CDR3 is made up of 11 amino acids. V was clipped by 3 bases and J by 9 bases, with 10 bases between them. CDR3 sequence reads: CSVDGVNTQYF. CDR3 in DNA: TGCAGCGTTGACGGGGTAAACACGCAGTATTTT.

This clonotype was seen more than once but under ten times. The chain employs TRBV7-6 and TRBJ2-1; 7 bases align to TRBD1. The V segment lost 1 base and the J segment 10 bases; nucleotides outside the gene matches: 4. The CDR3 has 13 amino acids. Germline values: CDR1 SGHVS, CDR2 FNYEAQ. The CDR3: CASSLVNRGEQFF. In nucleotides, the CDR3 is TGTGCCAGCAGCTTAGTGAACAGGGGAGAGCAGTTCTTC.

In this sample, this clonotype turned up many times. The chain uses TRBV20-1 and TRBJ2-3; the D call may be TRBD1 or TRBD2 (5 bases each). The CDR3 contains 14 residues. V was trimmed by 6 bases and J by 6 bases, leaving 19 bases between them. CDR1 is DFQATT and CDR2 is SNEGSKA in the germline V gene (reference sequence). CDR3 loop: CSAHGTYRGDTQYF. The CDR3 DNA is TGCAGTGCCCACGGGACCTACCGAGGGGATACGCAGTATTTT.

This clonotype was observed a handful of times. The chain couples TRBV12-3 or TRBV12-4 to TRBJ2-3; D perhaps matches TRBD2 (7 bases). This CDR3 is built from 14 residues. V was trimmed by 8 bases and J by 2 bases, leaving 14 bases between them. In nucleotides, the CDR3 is TGTGCCAGCCGTCCCGGGGGGCCCACAGATACGCAGTATTTT. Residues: CASRPGGPTDTQYF.

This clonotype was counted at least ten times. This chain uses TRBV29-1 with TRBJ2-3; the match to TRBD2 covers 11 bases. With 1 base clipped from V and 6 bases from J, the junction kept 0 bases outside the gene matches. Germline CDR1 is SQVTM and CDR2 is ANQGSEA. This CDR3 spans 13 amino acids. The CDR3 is CSVEGTSGDTQYF. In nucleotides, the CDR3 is TGCAGCGTTGAAGGGACTAGCGGGGATACGCAGTATTTT.

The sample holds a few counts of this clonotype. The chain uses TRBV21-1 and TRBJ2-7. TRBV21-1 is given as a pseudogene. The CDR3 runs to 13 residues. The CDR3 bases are TGTGCCAGCAGCACAGGGGAATCCTACGAGCAGTACTTC. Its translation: CASSTGESYEQYF.

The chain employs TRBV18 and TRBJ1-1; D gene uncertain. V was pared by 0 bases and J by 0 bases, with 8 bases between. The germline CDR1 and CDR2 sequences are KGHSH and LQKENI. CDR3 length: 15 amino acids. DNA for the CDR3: TGTGCCAGCTCACCACCGTCGGTCATGAACACTGAAGCTTTCTTT. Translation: CASSPPSVMNTEAFF.

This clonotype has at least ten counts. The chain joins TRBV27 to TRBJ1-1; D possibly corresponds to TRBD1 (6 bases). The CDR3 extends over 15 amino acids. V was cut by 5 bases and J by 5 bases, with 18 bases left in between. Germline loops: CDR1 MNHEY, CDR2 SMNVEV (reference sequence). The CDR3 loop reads CASSPGGLVGTEAFF. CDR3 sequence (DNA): TGTGCCAGCAGTCCGGGGGGCCTGGTCGGGACTGAAGCTTTCTTT.

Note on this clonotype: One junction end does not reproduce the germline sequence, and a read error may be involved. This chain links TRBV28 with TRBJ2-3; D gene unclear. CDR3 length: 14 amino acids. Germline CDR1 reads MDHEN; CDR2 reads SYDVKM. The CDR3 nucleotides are TGTGCCAGCACTTTATTTCCGAGCACAGATACGCAGTATTTT. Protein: CASTLFPSTDTQYF.

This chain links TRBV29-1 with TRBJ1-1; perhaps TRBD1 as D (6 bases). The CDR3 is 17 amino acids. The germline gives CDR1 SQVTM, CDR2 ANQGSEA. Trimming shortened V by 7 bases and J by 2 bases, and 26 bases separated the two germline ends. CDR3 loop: CSAKDRAGRPVNTEAFF. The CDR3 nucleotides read TGCAGCGCCAAGGACAGAGCGGGTCGGCCCGTAAACACTGAAGCTTTCTTT.

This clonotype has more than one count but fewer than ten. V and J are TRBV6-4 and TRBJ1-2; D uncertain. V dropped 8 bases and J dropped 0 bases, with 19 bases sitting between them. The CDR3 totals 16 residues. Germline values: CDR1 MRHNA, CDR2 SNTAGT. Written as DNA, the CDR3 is TGTGCCAGCCCCCCGGTGGGGAAAAGGACTAACTATGGCTACACCTTC. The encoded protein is CASPPVGKRTNYGYTF.